A selection of T cell receptor beta chains follows, all from one sample in a study of control samples from healthy donors and cancer patients. The method was immunoSEQ multiplex PCR; TCRdb's version includes in-frame clones alone and lacks a portion of them. The sample shows roughly 130,000 clones, around 93% of them seen only once. The sequenced material came from blood. These TCRs come from a man aged 18 to 29 in good health. Both conserved end residues are part of each CDR3. The D gene is left open where the match is weak. Size tells how often a clone was seen (once, few, many) or the class of an expanded clone, and some rows leave it out.

v_gene	j_gene	d_gene	abundance	CDR3aa	CDR3nt
TRBV7-3	TRBJ2-3	.	.	CASSSSTDTQYF	TGTGCCAGCAGCTCAAGCACAGATACGCAGTATTTT
TRBV30	TRBJ1-2	.	few	CAWSSGARVGYTF	TGTGCCTGGAGCTCAGGGGCCCGGGTTGGCTACACCTTC
TRBV5-8	TRBJ2-7	.	.	CASSLAGRAGYEQYF	TGTGCCAGCAGCTTGGCGGGGCGGGCGGGCTACGAGCAGTACTTC
TRBV9	TRBJ2-2	.	once	CASSVTPGQGLTGELFF	TGTGCCAGCAGCGTGACACCGGGACAAGGACTCACCGGGGAGCTGTTTTTT
TRBV5-4	TRBJ2-7	TRBD1	.	CASSLGTGVDEQYF	TGTGCCAGCAGCTTAGGGACAGGGGTAGACGAGCAGTACTTC
TRBV3-1/TRBV3-2	TRBJ2-7	.	.	CASSQGRGANSYEQYF	TGTGCCAGCAGCCAAGGTCGGGGAGCAAACTCCTACGAGCAGTACTTC
TRBV18	TRBJ2-5	.	.	CASSPPINLAGETQYF	TGTGCCAGCTCACCACCGATTAACCTGGCGGGCGAGACCCAGTACTTC
TRBV5-4	TRBJ1-6	TRBD1	.	CASSRQDRGSPLHF	TGTGCCAGCAGCCGTCAGGACAGGGGATCACCCCTCCACTTT
TRBV7-9	TRBJ1-2	.	.	CASSWGDYGYTF	TGTGCCAGCTCATGGGGTGACTATGGCTACACCTTC
TRBV29-1	TRBJ1-1	.	.	CSVGRDGRNTEAFF	TGCAGCGTTGGGCGAGACGGACGGAACACTGAAGCTTTCTTT
TRBV10-2	TRBJ2-7	.	.	CASSERGNSYEQYF	TGCGCCAGCAGTGAAAGAGGGAACTCCTACGAGCAGTACTTC
TRBV11-2	TRBJ2-3	TRBD1	.	CASSLTGQGAGSDTQYF	TGTGCCAGCAGCTTAACAGGACAGGGGGCGGGTTCAGATACGCAGTATTTT
TRBV5-6	TRBJ2-7	TRBD1	.	CASRPGTGEREQYF	TGTGCCAGCAGACCTGGGACAGGGGAGAGAGAGCAGTACTTC
TRBV4-1	TRBJ2-3	.	.	CASSQSRTSSTDTQYF	TGCGCCAGCAGCCAGAGCAGGACATCTAGCACAGATACGCAGTATTTT
TRBV7-9	TRBJ2-3	TRBD2	.	CASSHGGAFDTQYF	TGTGCCAGCAGCCACGGGGGGGCATTCGATACGCAGTATTTT
TRBV5-1	TRBJ1-6	.	once	CASSSTYNSPLHF	TGCGCCAGCAGCTCCACGTATAATTCACCCCTCCACTTT
TRBV6-1	TRBJ1-3	.	.	CASSAVQGASSGNTIYF	TGTGCCAGCAGTGCAGTCCAGGGAGCGTCTTCTGGAAACACCATATATTTT
TRBV10-3	TRBJ1-1	.	.	CAISESQGVNTEAFF	TGTGCCATCAGTGAGTCACAGGGTGTGAACACTGAAGCTTTCTTT
TRBV27	TRBJ2-4	TRBD2	.	CASSPDGLERLAKNIQYF	TGTGCCAGCAGTCCCGACGGACTAGAACGACTAGCCAAAAACATTCAGTACTTC
TRBV30	TRBJ1-1	.	.	CAWTHMNTEAFF	TGTGCCTGGACTCATATGAACACTGAAGCTTTCTTT
TRBV10-1	TRBJ2-2	.	.	CASSNPGGTGELFF	TGCGCCAGCAGTAACCCTGGGGGCACCGGGGAGCTGTTTTTT
TRBV9	TRBJ2-2	.	.	CASSVGLGMAGELFF	TGTGCCAGCAGCGTAGGGCTGGGTATGGCCGGGGAGCTGTTTTTT
TRBV6-5	TRBJ1-1	.	.	CASTLNGATEAFF	TGTGCCAGCACCTTAAACGGAGCCACTGAAGCTTTCTTT
TRBV19	TRBJ2-7	TRBD1	.	CASSTPGTGNYEQYF	TGTGCCAGTAGTACCCCCGGGACAGGAAACTACGAGCAGTACTTC
TRBV6-5	TRBJ2-3	.	.	CASSYSRSLGDTQYF	TGTGCCAGCAGTTACTCAAGATCCCTGGGGGATACGCAGTATTTT
TRBV11-3	TRBJ2-6	TRBD1	.	CASSPGQGAAGANVLTF	TGTGCCAGCAGCCCAGGACAGGGGGCGGCTGGGGCCAACGTCCTGACTTTC
TRBV29-1	TRBJ1-2	.	.	CSVEDSRDGYTF	TGCAGCGTTGAAGATTCGAGGGACGGCTACACCTTC
TRBV5-1	TRBJ1-4	.	.	CASRQDRFFNEKLFF	TGCGCCAGCAGACAAGACAGGTTCTTCAATGAAAAACTGTTTTTT
TRBV5-1	TRBJ1-6	.	.	CASSLSGGSNNSPLHF	TGCGCCAGCAGCTTGAGTGGGGGCTCTAATAATTCACCCCTCCACTTT